The rows below give T cell receptor beta chains drawn from one sample of a study of regulatory T cells in long-lasting Graves disease. TCRdb recomputed calls from the multiplex PCR reads with MiXCR, one row per CDR3 protein. Of around 250,000 distinct CDR3 sequences listed, roughly 21% are singletons. Material: peripheral blood mononuclear cells (PBMCs), obtained at new diagnosis, from a patient treated with antithyroid drugs. Every receptor here comes from a female donor with Graves disease. CDR3s include the opening cysteine and the closing phenylalanine or tryptophan. D genes are given only for firm matches. Rows give clone size only sometimes, using once, few, many, or a class for an expanded clone.

>many|TRBV2|NA|TRBJ1-1
CASSEYTRAFF
TGTGCCAGCAGTGAGTATACAAGAGCTTTCTTT
>many|TRBV12-3/TRBV12-4|NA|TRBJ1-1
CASSLELTGLNTEAFF
TGTGCCAGCAGTTTAGAATTAACGGGGCTAAACACTGAAGCTTTCTTT
>NA|TRBV19|NA|TRBJ2-3
CASSPGQSDTQYF
TGTGCCAGTAGTCCCGGACAGTCAGATACGCAGTATTTT
>many|TRBV18|TRBD1|TRBJ1-1
CASLGQMNTEAFF
TGTGCCAGCTTGGGACAGATGAACACTGAAGCTTTCTTT
>many|TRBV7-9|TRBD1|TRBJ2-1
CASSPSGTGYNEQFF
TGTGCCAGCAGCCCAAGTGGGACAGGATACAATGAGCAGTTCTTC
>many|TRBV5-6|NA|TRBJ2-1
CASSLGADIRVNEQFF
TGTGCCAGCAGCTTGGGCGCGGACATCAGGGTCAATGAGCAGTTCTTC
>few|TRBV27|TRBD2|TRBJ2-1
CASSPGTSGVRNEQFF
TGTGCCAGCAGTCCCGGGACTAGCGGGGTTCGCAATGAGCAGTTCTTC
>many|TRBV5-1|TRBD2|TRBJ2-2
CASIPTSGSPPTGELFF
TGCGCCAGCATCCCGACTAGCGGGAGTCCGCCCACCGGGGAGCTGTTTTTT
>many|TRBV7-9|TRBD2|TRBJ2-3
CASSSQAGSTDTQYF
TGTGCCAGCAGCTCTCAAGCGGGAAGCACAGATACGCAGTATTTT
>once|TRBV7-3|TRBD2|TRBJ2-1
CASSLRREGNNEQFF
TGTGCCAGCAGCTTAAGGCGGGAGGGCAACAATGAGCAGTTCTTC
>many|TRBV5-1|TRBD2|TRBJ2-1
CASSPSGEYNEQFF
TGCGCCAGCAGCCCTAGCGGGGAATACAATGAGCAGTTCTTC
>many|TRBV5-1|TRBD1|TRBJ2-3
CASRLDRGWEYF
TGCGCCAGCAGGCTTGACAGGGGATGGGAGTACTTC
>NA|TRBV28|NA|TRBJ1-2
CASSSISQGHYGYTF
TGTGCCAGCAGTTCCATAAGTCAGGGGCACTATGGCTACACCTTC
>NA|TRBV7-3|TRBD1|TRBJ2-5
CASSLTGQARETQYF
TGTGCCAGCAGCCTAACAGGACAGGCCAGAGAGACCCAGTACTTC
>many|TRBV6-2/TRBV6-3|TRBD2|TRBJ2-1
CASSESLAGDEQFF
TGTGCCAGCAGTGAGAGTTTAGCGGGAGATGAGCAGTTCTTC
>NA|TRBV2|NA|TRBJ2-2
CASHRSENTGELFF
TGTGCCAGCCACAGATCGGAGAACACCGGGGAGCTGTTTTTT
>NA|TRBV19|TRBD2|TRBJ2-1
CASRISGGGNEQFF
TGTGCCAGTAGGATTAGCGGGGGGGGAAATGAGCAGTTCTTC
>NA|TRBV5-6|NA|TRBJ1-3
CASSPTVGNTIYF
TGTGCCAGCAGCCCGACCGTAGGAAACACCATATATTTT
>many|TRBV7-8|NA|TRBJ2-7
CASMGGHSYEQYF
TGTGCCAGCATGGGTGGGCACTCCTACGAGCAGTACTTC
>many|TRBV20-1|TRBD1|TRBJ2-4
CSAKQGVIGIQYF
TGCAGTGCTAAACAGGGGGTGATTGGCATTCAGTACTTC
>many|TRBV7-2|TRBD2|TRBJ2-7
CASSQFSAGVSEQYF
TGTGCCAGCAGCCAGTTTTCAGCGGGAGTCAGCGAGCAGTACTTC
>many|TRBV6-1|TRBD2|TRBJ2-3
CASRQTSGPTTDTQYF
TGTGCCAGCAGACAGACTAGCGGGCCCACCACAGATACGCAGTATTTT
>many|TRBV2|TRBD2|TRBJ2-1
CASSGQRGQGNEQFF
TGTGCCAGCAGTGGACAGCGGGGCCAGGGCAATGAGCAGTTCTTC
>few|TRBV9|TRBD1|TRBJ2-2
CASSRVQGATGELFF
TGTGCCAGCAGCCGGGTACAGGGGGCCACCGGGGAGCTGTTTTTT
>many|TRBV12-3/TRBV12-4|NA|TRBJ1-4
CASSPDPRLNEKLFF
TGTGCCAGCAGCCCCGATCCCCGCTTAAATGAAAAACTGTTTTTT
>many|TRBV9|NA|TRBJ1-1
CASSVGWRANTEAFF
TGTGCCAGCAGCGTTGGGTGGAGGGCGAACACTGAAGCTTTCTTT
>NA|TRBV12-3/TRBV12-4|TRBD2|TRBJ2-3
CASSVTSGTDTQYF
TGTGCCAGCAGTGTAACTAGCGGGACAGATACGCAGTATTTT
>NA|TRBV4-2|TRBD1|TRBJ1-6
CASSQDYKPGTGGSPLHF
TGTGCCAGCAGCCAAGATTATAAGCCTGGGACAGGGGGCTCACCCCTCCACTTT
>many|TRBV20-1|NA|TRBJ2-1
CSAESGLEYNEQFF
TGCAGTGCTGAGAGCGGGCTCGAGTACAATGAGCAGTTCTTC
>many|TRBV7-8|NA|TRBJ1-1
CASRPGRSYMNTEAFF
TGTGCCAGCAGACCCGGACGGTCTTACATGAACACTGAAGCTTTCTTT
>many|TRBV28|TRBD1|TRBJ2-5
CASRSGGRETQYF
TGTGCCAGCAGATCAGGGGGCCGGGAGACCCAGTACTTC
>many|TRBV7-2|TRBD2|TRBJ2-1
CASSLAGAGVKRNEQFF
TGTGCCAGCAGCTTAGCAGGAGCGGGGGTCAAGAGGAATGAGCAGTTCTTC
>many|TRBV7-2|NA|TRBJ1-5
CASSPHRGNQPQHF
TGTGCCAGCAGCCCCCACAGGGGCAATCAGCCCCAGCATTTT
>NA|TRBV28|TRBD1|TRBJ1-4
CASRAGTGDAKLFF
TGTGCCAGCAGAGCCGGGACAGGGGACGCAAAACTGTTTTTT
>many|TRBV2|NA|TRBJ2-7
CASRPPSDWSYEQYF
TGTGCCAGCAGGCCACCCTCCGACTGGAGTTACGAGCAGTACTTC
>NA|TRBV11-2|TRBD1|TRBJ2-5
CASSFLRDRGTETQYF
TGTGCCAGCAGCTTTCTCCGGGACAGGGGCACAGAGACCCAGTACTTC
>few|TRBV7-9|NA|TRBJ1-6
CASSLQEGSPLHF
TGTGCCAGCAGCTTACAAGAGGGGTCACCCCTCCACTTT
>many|TRBV24-1|TRBD2|TRBJ2-1
CATSDRGTSGGSSYNEQFF
TGTGCCACCAGTGACCGCGGGACTAGCGGGGGAAGCTCCTACAATGAGCAGTTCTTC
>few|TRBV10-3|NA|TRBJ2-5
CAISSTGETQYF
TGTGCCATCAGCTCGACGGGGGAGACCCAGTACTTC
>many|TRBV6-5|NA|TRBJ2-5
CASSYGGIETQYF
TGTGCCAGCAGTTACGGGGGGATCGAGACCCAGTACTTC
>many|TRBV7-3|NA|TRBJ2-2
CASSSQGLGTGELFF
TGTGCCAGCAGCTCACAGGGTTTAGGCACCGGGGAGCTGTTTTTT
>NA|TRBV7-9|TRBD2|TRBJ2-7
CASSPRLAGASYEQYF
TGTGCCAGCAGCCCTAGACTAGCGGGAGCAAGCTACGAGCAGTACTTC
>many|TRBV29-1|NA|TRBJ2-3
CSAGGSGGYTDTQYF
TGCAGCGCTGGTGGCTCTGGGGGCTACACAGATACGCAGTATTTT
>many|TRBV7-2|NA|TRBJ2-2
CASSASNTGELFF
TGTGCCAGCAGCGCATCGAACACCGGGGAGCTGTTTTTT
>many|TRBV12-3/TRBV12-4|NA|TRBJ1-2
CASSPGGRADYGYTF
TGTGCCAGCAGCCCTGGAGGGAGAGCGGACTATGGCTACACCTTC
>many|TRBV6-1|NA|TRBJ1-5
CASSPKGQNQPQHF
TGTGCCAGCAGCCCGAAGGGCCAGAATCAGCCCCAGCATTTT
>few|TRBV9|NA|TRBJ2-4
CASSPRIGDKNIQYF
TGTGCCAGCAGCCCCCGTATTGGGGATAAAAACATTCAGTACTTC
>NA|TRBV6-1|NA|TRBJ2-1
CASDSGTGYNEQFF
TGTGCCAGCGATTCCGGGACGGGCTACAATGAGCAGTTCTTC
>many|TRBV20-1|NA|TRBJ2-7
CSAKDTYEQYF
TGCAGTGCTAAAGATACCTACGAGCAGTACTTC
>few|TRBV9|NA|TRBJ1-4
CASSPRRENNEELFF
TGTGCCAGCAGCCCACGACGGGAGAATAATGAAGAACTGTTTTTT
>many|TRBV20-1|NA|TRBJ1-1
CSGLSGWSEAFF
TGCAGTGGCCTTAGCGGGTGGAGTGAAGCTTTCTTT
>many|TRBV19|TRBD2|TRBJ2-1
CASSNLAVAEQFF
TGTGCCAGTAGTAATCTAGCGGTGGCTGAGCAGTTCTTC
>many|TRBV5-1|TRBD2|TRBJ2-7
CASSLAGLAGSYYEEQYF
TGCGCCAGCAGCTTGGCCGGACTAGCGGGGTCATACTATGAAGAGCAGTACTTC
>NA|TRBV12-3/TRBV12-4|TRBD1|TRBJ2-7
CASSTRDRSSYEQYF
TGTGCCAGCAGTACCCGGGACAGAAGCTCCTACGAGCAGTACTTC
>many|TRBV7-3|NA|TRBJ1-2
CASSLNRRGLGGYTF
TGTGCCAGCAGCTTAAACCGGCGGGGGTTGGGTGGCTACACCTTC